Listed below are T cell receptor beta chains from one sample, sequenced in a study of blood T cell repertoires in COVID-19. Measured with immunoSEQ multiplex PCR; TCRdb has only the in-frame clones, and not every one. The profile shows some 380,000 clones, about 90% of them singletons. Sequenced: PBMCs or T cells enriched from blood (not recorded which). These receptors came from a young man who had recovered from COVID-19. Both conserved end residues are part of each CDR3. Fields, in order: J gene, V gene, D gene, clone size, CDR3 DNA, CDR3 protein. The D gene is left open where the match is weak. Rows may omit the clone size; those that give it use once, few, many or a size class.

>TRBJ1-2|TRBV6-5|TRBD1|few
TGTGCCAGCAGTACGACAGGGAACTATGGCTACACCTTC
CASSTTGNYGYTF
>TRBJ1-4|TRBV5-1|TRBD1|-
TGCGCCAGCAGCTCGGGACAGTTAAATGAAAAACTGTTTTTT
CASSSGQLNEKLFF
>TRBJ2-3|TRBV4-3|-|-
TGCGCCAGCAGCCTACTACAGGGAGTGAGTGGAAATACGCAGTATTTT
CASSLLQGVSGNTQYF
>TRBJ1-6|TRBV12-3/TRBV12-4|-|once
TGTGCCAGCAGTCCCCCGTATAATTCACCCCTCCACTTT
CASSPPYNSPLHF
>TRBJ1-4|TRBV30|-|-
TGTGCCTGGACGCCGCCCAGTGTCGGGGAAAAACTGTTTTTT
CAWTPPSVGEKLFF
>TRBJ2-1|TRBV5-8|TRBD2|-
TGTGCCAGCAGCTTGAGGCAACTAGCGGGGAGGAATGAGCAGTTCTTC
CASSLRQLAGRNEQFF
>TRBJ2-7|TRBV6-5|TRBD1|-
TGTGCCAGCAGTTACTACGGACAGGGCCACTACGAGCAGTACTTC
CASSYYGQGHYEQYF
>TRBJ1-3|TRBV29-1|TRBD1|-
TGCAGCGTTAATTGGGACAGAGACTCTGGAAACACCATATATTTT
CSVNWDRDSGNTIYF
>TRBJ1-3|TRBV10-3|TRBD1|-
TGTGCCATCAGGAGAGACAGGGTTAGTGAAAACACCATATATTTT
CAIRRDRVSENTIYF
>TRBJ2-5|TRBV4-1|TRBD1|once
TGCGCCAGCAGCCATCCGGGACAGGGTAACCAAGAGACCCAGTACTTC
CASSHPGQGNQETQYF
>TRBJ1-3|TRBV6-1|TRBD1|-
TGTGCCAGCAGTGAAGCTCAAAGGACAGGTGGAAACACCATATATTTT
CASSEAQRTGGNTIYF
>TRBJ2-2|TRBV6-5|-|-
TGTGCCAGCAGCGACACTGCGAACACCGGGGAGCTGTTTTTT
CASSDTANTGELFF
>TRBJ1-1|TRBV12-3/TRBV12-4|-|-
TGTGCCAGCAGTTGGAGCGGGTCGACTGAAGCTTTCTTT
CASSWSGSTEAFF
>TRBJ2-7|TRBV6-5|TRBD1|-
TGTGCCAGCGGGGACAGGGGGCGCGCCTGGATCTTC
CASGDRGRAWIF
>TRBJ1-1|TRBV12-3/TRBV12-4|-|-
TGTGCCAGCAGTTTAGTAAATGAAGCTTTCTTT
CASSLVNEAFF
>TRBJ1-2|TRBV30|-|once
TGTGCCTGGAGTGGACAGAACTCAAATGGCTACACCTTC
CAWSGQNSNGYTF
>TRBJ1-1|TRBV5-4|TRBD1|-
TGTGCCAGCCGCTTGGGGGGCAGCAGGGGGATCATGAACACTGAAGCTTTCTTT
CASRLGGSRGIMNTEAFF
>TRBJ2-7|TRBV7-9|TRBD1|-
TGTGCCAGCAGTTCCATCTGGGTCAACGGGACAGGGGATGGAGGCGAGCAGTACTTC
CASSSIWVNGTGDGGEQYF